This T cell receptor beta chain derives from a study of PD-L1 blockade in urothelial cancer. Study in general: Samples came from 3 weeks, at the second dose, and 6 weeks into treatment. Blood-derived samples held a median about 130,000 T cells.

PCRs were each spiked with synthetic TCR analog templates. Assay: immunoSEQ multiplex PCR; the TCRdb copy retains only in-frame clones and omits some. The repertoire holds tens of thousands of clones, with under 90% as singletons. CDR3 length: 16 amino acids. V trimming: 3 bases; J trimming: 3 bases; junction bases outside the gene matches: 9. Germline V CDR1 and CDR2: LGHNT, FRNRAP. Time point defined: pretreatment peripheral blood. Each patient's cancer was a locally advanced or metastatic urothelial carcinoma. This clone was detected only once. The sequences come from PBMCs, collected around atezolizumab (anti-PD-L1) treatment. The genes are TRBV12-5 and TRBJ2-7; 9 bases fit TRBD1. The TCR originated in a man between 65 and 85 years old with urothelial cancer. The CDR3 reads CASGLGRDRVNYEQYF. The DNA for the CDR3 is TGTGCTAGTGGTTTAGGGCGGGACAGGGTTAACTACGAGCAGTACTTC.